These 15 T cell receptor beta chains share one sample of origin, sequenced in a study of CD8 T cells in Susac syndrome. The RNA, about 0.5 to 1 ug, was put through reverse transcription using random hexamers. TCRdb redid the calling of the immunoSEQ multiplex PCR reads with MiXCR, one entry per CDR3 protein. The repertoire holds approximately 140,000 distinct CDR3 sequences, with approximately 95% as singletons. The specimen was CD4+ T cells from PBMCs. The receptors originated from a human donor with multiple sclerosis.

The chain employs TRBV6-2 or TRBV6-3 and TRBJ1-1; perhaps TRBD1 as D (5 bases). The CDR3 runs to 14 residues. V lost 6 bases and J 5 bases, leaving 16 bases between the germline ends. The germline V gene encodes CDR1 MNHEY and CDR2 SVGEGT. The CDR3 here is CASSPRGERTEAFF. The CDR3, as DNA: TGTGCCAGCAGCCCGCGGGGGGAAAGGACTGAAGCTTTCTTT.

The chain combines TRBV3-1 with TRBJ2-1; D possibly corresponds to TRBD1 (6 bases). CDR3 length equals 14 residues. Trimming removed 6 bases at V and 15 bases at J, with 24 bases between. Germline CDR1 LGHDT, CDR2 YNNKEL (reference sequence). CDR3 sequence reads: CASRPQGNGILLFF. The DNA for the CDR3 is TGTGCCAGCAGACCACAGGGTAATGGGATATTGCTGTTCTTC.

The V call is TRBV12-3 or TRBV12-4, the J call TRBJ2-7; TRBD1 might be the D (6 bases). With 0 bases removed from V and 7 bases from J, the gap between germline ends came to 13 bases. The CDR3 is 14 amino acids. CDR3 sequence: CASSLAAGVEEQYF. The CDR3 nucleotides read TGTGCCAGCAGTTTAGCGGCAGGGGTAGAAGAGCAGTACTTC.

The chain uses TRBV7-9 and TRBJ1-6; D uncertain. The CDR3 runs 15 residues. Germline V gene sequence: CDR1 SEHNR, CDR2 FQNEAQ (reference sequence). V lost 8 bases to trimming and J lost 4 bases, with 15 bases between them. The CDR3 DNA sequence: TGTGCCAGCCCCGAAGGCCTCGTTTATAATTCACCCCTCCACTTT. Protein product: CASPEGLVYNSPLHF.

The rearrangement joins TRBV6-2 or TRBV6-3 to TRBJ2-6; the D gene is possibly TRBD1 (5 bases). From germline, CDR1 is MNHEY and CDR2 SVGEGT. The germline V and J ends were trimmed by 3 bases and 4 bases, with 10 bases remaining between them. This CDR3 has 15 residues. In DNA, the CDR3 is TGTGCCAGCAGTTATCTTGGGGCAGGGGCCAACGTCCTGACTTTC. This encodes CASSYLGAGANVLTF.

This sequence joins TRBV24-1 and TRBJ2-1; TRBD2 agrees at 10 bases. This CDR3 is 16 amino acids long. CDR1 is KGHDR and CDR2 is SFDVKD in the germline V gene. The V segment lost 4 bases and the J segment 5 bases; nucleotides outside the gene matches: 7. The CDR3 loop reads CATSERGLAPNNEQFF. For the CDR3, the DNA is TGTGCCACCAGTGAAAGGGGACTAGCGCCGAACAATGAGCAGTTCTTC.

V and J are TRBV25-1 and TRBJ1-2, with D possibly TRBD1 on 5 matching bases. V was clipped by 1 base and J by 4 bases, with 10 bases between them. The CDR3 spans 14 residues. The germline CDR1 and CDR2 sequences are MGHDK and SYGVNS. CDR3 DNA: TGTGCCAGCAGTGAATGGGGGACTTTCTATGGCTACACCTTC. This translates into CASSEWGTFYGYTF.

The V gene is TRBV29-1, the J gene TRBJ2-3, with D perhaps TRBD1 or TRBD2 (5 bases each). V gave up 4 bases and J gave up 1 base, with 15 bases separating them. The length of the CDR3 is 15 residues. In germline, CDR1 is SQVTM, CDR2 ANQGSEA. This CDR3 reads CSVGDRRGGTDTQYF. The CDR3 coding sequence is TGCAGCGTTGGCGATCGACGAGGGGGCACAGATACGCAGTATTTT.

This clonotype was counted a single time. CDR3 sequence reads: CSAPDRGNEQYF. The DNA for the CDR3 is TGCAGTGCTCCGGACAGGGGGAACGAGCAGTACTTC. The chain couples TRBV20-1 to TRBJ2-7, with TRBD1 identical over 10 bases. Germline-derived CDR1 and CDR2 are DFQATT and SNEGSKA (reference sequence). V lost 5 bases, J lost 5 bases, and 3 bases stayed unmatched. The CDR3 consists of 12 residues.

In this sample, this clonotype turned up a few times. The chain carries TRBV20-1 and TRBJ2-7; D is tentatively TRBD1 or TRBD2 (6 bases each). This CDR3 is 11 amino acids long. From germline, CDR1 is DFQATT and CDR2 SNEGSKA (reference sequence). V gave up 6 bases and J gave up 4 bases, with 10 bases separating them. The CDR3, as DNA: TGCAGTGCAGGGGGAGGTTACGAGCAGTACTTC. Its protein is CSAGGGYEQYF.

Here the CDR3 reads CASSQVLGKSGDTEAFF. The CDR3 DNA is TGCGCCAGCAGCCAAGTCCTCGGGAAATCTGGGGACACTGAAGCTTTCTTT. V is TRBV4-1 and J is TRBJ1-1; D unclear. The CDR3 contains 17 residues. With 1 base removed from V and 3 bases from J, the gap between germline ends came to 18 bases. Looked up from germline, CDR1 is MGHRA and CDR2 is YSYEKL.

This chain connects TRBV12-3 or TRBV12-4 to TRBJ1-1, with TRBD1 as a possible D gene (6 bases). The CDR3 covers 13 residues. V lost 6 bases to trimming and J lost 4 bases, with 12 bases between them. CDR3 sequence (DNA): TGTGCCAGCAGCCCAACAGGGTTCACTGAAGCTTTCTTT. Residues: CASSPTGFTEAFF.

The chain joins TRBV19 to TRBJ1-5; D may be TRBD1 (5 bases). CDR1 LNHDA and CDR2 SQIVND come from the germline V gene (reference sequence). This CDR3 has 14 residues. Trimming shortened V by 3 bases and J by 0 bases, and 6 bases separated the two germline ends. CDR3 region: CASSIRDSNQPQHF. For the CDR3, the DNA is TGTGCCAGTAGTATCAGGGATAGCAATCAGCCCCAGCATTTT.

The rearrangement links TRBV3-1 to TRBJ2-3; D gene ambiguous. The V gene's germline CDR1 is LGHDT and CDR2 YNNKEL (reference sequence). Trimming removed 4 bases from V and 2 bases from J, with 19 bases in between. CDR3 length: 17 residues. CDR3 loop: CASSPLAGLQITDTQYF. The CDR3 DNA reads TGTGCCAGCAGCCCTCTGGCCGGGCTCCAGATCACAGATACGCAGTATTTT.

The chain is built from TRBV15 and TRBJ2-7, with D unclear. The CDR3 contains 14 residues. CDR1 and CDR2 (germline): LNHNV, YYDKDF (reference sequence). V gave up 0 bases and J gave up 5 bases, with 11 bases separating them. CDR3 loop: CATSRDYIQDEQYF. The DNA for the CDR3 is TGTGCCACCAGCAGAGATTATATCCAGGACGAGCAGTACTTC. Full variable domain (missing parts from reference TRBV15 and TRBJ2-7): DAMVIQNPRYQVTQFGKPVTLSCSQTLNHNVMYWYQQKSSQAPKLLFHYYDKDFNNEADTPDNFQSRRPNTSFCFLDIRSPGLGDTAMYLCATSRDYIQDEQYFGPGTRLTVT.